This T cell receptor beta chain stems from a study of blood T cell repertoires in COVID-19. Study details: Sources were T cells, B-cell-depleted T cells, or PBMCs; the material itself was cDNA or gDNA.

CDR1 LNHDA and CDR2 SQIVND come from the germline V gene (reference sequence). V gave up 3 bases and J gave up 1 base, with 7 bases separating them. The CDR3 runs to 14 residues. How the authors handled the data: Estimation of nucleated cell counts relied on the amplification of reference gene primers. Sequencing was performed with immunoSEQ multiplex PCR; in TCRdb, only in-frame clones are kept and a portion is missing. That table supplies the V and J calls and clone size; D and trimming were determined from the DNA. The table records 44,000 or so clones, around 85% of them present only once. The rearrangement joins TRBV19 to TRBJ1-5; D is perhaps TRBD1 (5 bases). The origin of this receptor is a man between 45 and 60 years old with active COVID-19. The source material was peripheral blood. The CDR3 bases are TGTGCCAGTAGTATCGGGGGGAGCAATCAGCCCCAGCATTTT. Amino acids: CASSIGGSNQPQHF.